What follows describes a single T cell receptor beta chain. The antigen remains undetermined. The sample is drawn from a study of T cell responses to AZD1222 COVID-19 vaccine. Study findings and constraints: The study identified only five to seven AZD1222 recipients as seropositive at baseline. Targets within unmutated variant regions were reportedly found for nearly half of spike-specific TCRs. The breadth and depth of Spike-specific TCRs increased once two AZD1222 doses had been given. White British ancestry dominated among donors, who included more females, and clonal diversity was possibly underestimated.

V lost 2 bases to trimming and J lost 8 bases, with 13 bases between them. Germline values: CDR1 MDHEN, CDR2 SYDVKM. The CDR3 has 14 amino acids. Some clones are missing from TCRdb's copy, which holds only in-frame ones; the method was immunoSEQ multiplex PCR. The repertoire holds roughly 100,000 clones, with roughly nine tenths as singletons. This chain connects TRBV28 to TRBJ1-3, with D tentatively TRBD1 (5 bases). The sequenced sample was peripheral blood, obtained 28 days after the second AZD1222 dose. This receptor was obtained from an adult who received the AZD1222 COVID-19 vaccine. Here the CDR3 reads CASSLPGRADTIYF. DNA of the CDR3: TGTGCCAGCAGTTTACCCGGCAGGGCGGACACCATATATTTT. Full variable domain (outside the CDR3, taken from reference TRBV28 and TRBJ1-3): DVKVTQSSRYLVKRTGEKVFLECVQDMDHENMFWYRQDPGLGLRLIYFSYDVKMKEKGDIPEGYSVSREKKERFSLILESASTNQTSMYLCASSLPGRADTIYFGEGSWLTVV.